The source of this T cell receptor beta chain is a study of blood T cell repertoires in COVID-19. Looking at the study overall: Acute-phase and convalescent COVID-19 samples originated in the United States, Italy and Spain. Nucleic acid was either cDNA or gDNA, and it came from T cells, B-cell-depleted T cells, or PBMCs.

This CDR3 is built from 15 residues. Germline CDR1 is SGHAT and CDR2 is FQNNGV. With 4 bases removed from V and 5 bases from J, the gap between germline ends came to 15 bases. In the source study's methods: Estimates of nucleated cell counts were drawn from the amplification of reference gene primers. Assay used: immunoSEQ multiplex PCR; TCRdb lists only in-frame clones, some missing. The D gene and trimming were derived from the DNA, and the V and J assignments and clone size from that table. Among fewer than 200,000 clones, 90% to 95% were seen once, and the ten largest hold roughly 4.8%. The sample comprised peripheral blood. V is TRBV11-2 and J is TRBJ2-1; no clear D gene. The sequence was obtained from a woman in her forties or fifties with acute or convalescent COVID-19. DNA of the CDR3: TGTGCCAGCAGCTCCCTGAGTAACTCTAACAATGAGCAGTTCTTC. Translation gives CASSSLSNSNNEQFF.